The T cell receptor (beta chain) described here comes from a study of blood T cell repertoires in COVID-19. As for the study in general: The United States, Italy and Spain were the sources of the acute and convalescent COVID-19 samples. T cells, B-cell-depleted T cells, or PBMCs provided the cDNA or gDNA that served as material.

This clone was seen a single time. Study processing details: Using reference gene primer amplification, nucleated cell counts were estimated. Libraries were prepared by immunoSEQ multiplex PCR; TCRdb keeps only in-frame clonotypes and omits some of them. V, J and clone size were drawn from that table, and D and trimming were deduced from the DNA. The sample records some 80,000 clones, roughly 86% being singletons. Per germline, CDR1 SGHTA and CDR2 FQGTGA. V was trimmed by 2 bases and J by 2 bases, leaving 11 bases between them. The CDR3 length is 15 residues. The source is a woman aged 80 or over in a cohort sampled during active or convalescent COVID-19. Sequenced material: peripheral blood. The chain combines TRBV7-3 with TRBJ2-3, with D perhaps TRBD2 (6 bases). The CDR3 DNA is TGTGCCAGCAGCTTAGGGCTAGCGATCACAGATACGCAGTATTTT. Encoded protein: CASSLGLAITDTQYF.